These 25 T cell receptor beta chains were all obtained from the same sample, sequenced in a study of PD-1 blockade in classical Hodgkin lymphoma. The protocol was immunoSEQ multiplex PCR, while the TCRdb copy is restricted to in-frame clones and leaves out a portion. The sample lists fewer than 25,000 clones; 70% to 80% were seen once. Every patient experienced relapse after autologous stem cell transplantation, and brentuximab vedotin exposure varied. Sequenced material: peripheral blood mononuclear cells (PBMCs), taken at baseline. These receptors were obtained from a human donor with classical Hodgkin lymphoma.

This chain joins TRBV2 and TRBJ1-6; D may be TRBD1 (6 bases). Trimming took 2 bases from V and 8 from J, leaving 10 bases between them. The germline gives CDR1 SNHLY, CDR2 FYNNEI. The CDR3 covers 14 residues. The CDR3 nucleotides read TGTGCCAGCAGTGAACAGGGGTTTGATTCACCCCTCCACTTT. Residues: CASSEQGFDSPLHF.

This chain joins TRBV7-9 and TRBJ2-5; D is uncertain. Germline V lookup: CDR1 SEHNR, CDR2 FQNEAQ (reference sequence). Trimming took 5 bases from V and 1 from J, leaving 2 bases between them. CDR3 size: 11 residues. CDR3 sequence (DNA): TGTGCCAGCAGCCCCCAAGAGACCCAGTACTTC. Its translation is CASSPQETQYF.

In its sample, this clone is medium-sized. The rearrangement uses TRBV23-1 and TRBJ2-7; 12 positions agree with TRBD1. TRBV23-1 is an ORF for which the function is uncertain. This CDR3 spans 14 amino acids. Unmatched junction bases numbered 3, after V lost 3 bases and J lost 6 bases. In DNA form, the CDR3 reads TGCGCCAGCAGTCAGGGACAGGGGGCGTTCGAGCAGTACTTC. Encoded protein: CASSQGQGAFEQYF.

J is TRBJ1-5 and V is TRBV7-2; D gene unclear. The V end lost 2 bases, the J end lost 4 bases, and 3 bases lay between the germline ends. The CDR3 is 12 amino acids. From germline, CDR1 is SGHTA and CDR2 FQGNSA. Written as DNA, the CDR3 is TGTGCCAGCAGCTTAAATAATCAGCCCCAGCATTTT. This gives the protein CASSLNNQPQHF.

This sequence joins TRBV7-9 and TRBJ1-4; D unclear. Trimming shortened V by 2 bases and J by 4 bases, and 11 bases separated the two germline ends. CDR1 is SEHNR, CDR2 FQNEAQ, per germline (reference sequence). This CDR3 region has 15 residues. CDR3 region: CASSLFVRNNEKLFF. The DNA of the CDR3 is TGTGCCAGCAGCTTATTTGTCAGAAATAATGAAAAACTGTTTTTT.

This clone was counted once. This sequence joins TRBV6-5 and TRBJ1-2; D unclear. The CDR3 contains 15 residues. Trimming took 2 bases from V and 4 from J, leaving 14 bases between them. Per the germline V gene, CDR1 is MNHEY and CDR2 is SVGAGI. The CDR3 coding sequence is TGTGCCAGCAGTTACGGGGATCAGAACATCTATGGCTACACCTTC. It is translated as CASSYGDQNIYGYTF.

The chain uses TRBV5-1 and TRBJ1-2; 8 bases map to TRBD1. Germline lookup yields CDR1 SGHRS and CDR2 YFSETQ. The trim removed 2 bases at V and 4 bases at J, leaving 7 bases unmatched. The CDR3 is 15 residues long. CDR3 sequence: CASSLGTGRIYGYTF. CDR3 bases: TGCGCCAGCAGCTTAGGGACAGGTCGCATCTATGGCTACACCTTC.

The chain uses TRBV19 and TRBJ2-2; 9 bases agree with TRBD1. V was clipped by 5 bases and J by 2 bases; unmatched bases: 6. The germline V gene has CDR1 LNHDA and CDR2 SQIVND (reference sequence). The CDR3 runs to 16 residues. The CDR3 DNA is TGTGCCAGTAGTCTCACAGGGGGCCCCAACACCGGGGAGCTGTTTTTT. Residues: CASSLTGGPNTGELFF. Based on the CDR3 plus reference TRBV19 and TRBJ2-2, the full variable domain is DGGITQSPKYLFRKEGQNVTLSCEQNLNHDAMYWYRQDPGQGLRLIYYSQIVNDFQKGDIAEGYSVSREKKESFPLTVTSAQKNPTAFYLCASSLTGGPNTGELFFGEGSRLTVL.

The rearrangement uses TRBV11-3 and TRBJ1-1, with unresolved D. The CDR3 is 12 residues long. Trimming cost V 5 bases and J 5 bases, with 9 bases left between them. Germline values: CDR1 SGHNT, CDR2 YENEEA. The CDR3 spells CASSGEGTEAFF. CDR3 sequence (DNA): TGTGCCAGCAGCGGGGAGGGAACTGAAGCTTTCTTT.

The chain joins TRBV2 to TRBJ1-6; no clear D gene. Germline CDR1 reads SNHLY; CDR2 reads FYNNEI. Deletions cut 6 bases from V and 9 bases from J, with 18 bases between. This CDR3 has 15 amino acids. Here the CDR3 reads CASRSGSGMISPLHF. For the CDR3, the DNA is TGTGCCAGCAGATCCGGCAGCGGTATGATTTCACCCCTCCACTTT.

The V gene is TRBV6-5, the J gene TRBJ1-3; 7 nucleotides match TRBD1. The CDR3 loop spans 15 amino acids. Germline-derived CDR1 and CDR2 are MNHEY and SVGAGI. Unmatched junction bases numbered 7, after V lost 4 bases and J lost 4 bases. For the CDR3, the DNA is TGTGCCAGCAGTTCGGGACAGTGGATCGGAAACACCATATATTTT. This gives the protein CASSSGQWIGNTIYF.

The chain recombines TRBV7-3 with TRBJ2-2; no reliable D call. This CDR3 contains 12 residues. Germline V gene lookup returns CDR1 SGHTA and CDR2 FQGTGA. V was trimmed by 5 bases and J by 4 bases, leaving 5 bases between them. The CDR3 coding sequence is TGTGCCAGCAGCCAAAGCACCGGGGAGCTGTTTTTT. It translates to CASSQSTGELFF.

V usage is TRBV27 and J usage is TRBJ2-5; 12 nucleotides match TRBD2. The CDR3 is made up of 15 amino acids. After removal of 4 bases from V and 5 bases from J, the junction contained 5 bases not matched to a gene. In germline, CDR1 is MNHEY, CDR2 SMNVEV (reference sequence). CDR3 sequence reads: CASSSSGGGIETQYF. The CDR3 bases are TGTGCCAGCAGTTCTAGCGGGGGGGGGATCGAGACCCAGTACTTC.

The rearrangement joins TRBV27 to TRBJ1-5, with D possibly being TRBD1 (6 bases). CDR1 and CDR2 (germline): MNHEY, SMNVEV (reference sequence). This CDR3 has 15 amino acids. The V gene lost 5 bases and the J gene lost 6 bases, with 17 bases spanning the gap. The CDR3 sequence: CASSTQMGGRQPQHF. The CDR3 nucleotides are TGTGCCAGCAGTACTCAGATGGGGGGCCGTCAGCCCCAGCATTTT.

The chain carries TRBV7-2 and TRBJ2-2; D call uncertain. V lost 3 bases to trimming and J lost 1 base, with 9 bases between them. The CDR3 has 15 residues. The germline gives CDR1 SGHTA, CDR2 FQGNSA. CDR3 loop: CASSFASLNTGELFF. The CDR3 nucleotides are TGTGCCAGCAGCTTCGCTAGTCTGAACACCGGGGAGCTGTTTTTT.

The chain combines TRBV28 with TRBJ1-3; 8 bases match TRBD1. The trim removed 6 bases at V and 5 bases at J, leaving 6 bases unmatched. Germline loops: CDR1 MDHEN, CDR2 SYDVKM. This CDR3 is built from 14 residues. The chain's CDR3 is CASSLTGERNTIYF. The CDR3 DNA reads as TGTGCCAGCAGCTTGACAGGGGAAAGAAACACCATATATTTT.

This clone was seen a handful of times. The chain employs TRBV5-1 and TRBJ1-1; maybe TRBD1 (5 bases). Looked up from germline, CDR1 is SGHRS and CDR2 is YFSETQ. Trimming stripped 5 bases from V and 1 base from J, with 12 bases between. CDR3 length: 14 amino acids. The CDR3 coding sequence is TGCGCCAGCAGTCAACAAACAGGGAACACTGAAGCTTTCTTT. Amino acids: CASSQQTGNTEAFF. Together with reference TRBV5-1 and TRBJ1-1, the CDR3 gives the full variable domain: KAGVTQTPRYLIKTRGQQVTLSCSPISGHRSVSWYQQTPGQGLQFLFEYFSETQRNKGNFPGRFSGRQFSNSRSEMNVSTLELGDSALYLCASSQQTGNTEAFFGQGTRLTVV.

The chain uses TRBV6-5 and TRBJ2-6, with D maybe TRBD1 (5 bases). The V end lost 6 bases, the J end lost 1 base, and 10 bases lay between the germline ends. Germline assignment: CDR1 MNHEY and CDR2 SVGAGI. The CDR3 consists of 15 residues. The CDR3 loop reads CASSTTASGANVLTF. DNA of the CDR3: TGTGCCAGCAGCACGACAGCGTCTGGGGCCAACGTCCTGACTTTC.

The gene calls are TRBV4-2 and TRBJ2-2; TRBD2 matches at 9 bases. This CDR3 comprises 16 residues. CDR1 LGHNA and CDR2 YNFKEQ come from the germline V gene. J gave up 0 bases and V 2 bases, and 1 base lay outside the gene matches. The CDR3 loop is CASSQLAGTNTGELFF. CDR3 bases: TGTGCCAGCAGCCAACTAGCGGGGACGAACACCGGGGAGCTGTTTTTT.

The rearrangement joins TRBV15 to TRBJ2-1, with 13 nucleotides matching TRBD2. J lost 4 bases, V lost 0 bases, and 3 bases had no gene match. Germline CDR1 is LNHNV and CDR2 is YYDKDF (reference sequence). This CDR3 contains 17 residues. The CDR3 sequence is CATSRELAGGPYNEQFF. In DNA, the CDR3 is TGTGCCACCAGCAGAGAACTAGCGGGGGGGCCTTACAATGAGCAGTTCTTC.

The chain recombines TRBV5-1 with TRBJ2-7; 8 bases line up with TRBD1. Germline assignment: CDR1 SGHRS and CDR2 YFSETQ. V dropped 6 bases and J dropped 5; count of bases not matched to a gene: 7. This CDR3 is built from 13 residues. The CDR3 sequence: CASTTGGRDEQYF. The DNA of the CDR3 is TGCGCCAGCACTACAGGGGGGAGAGACGAGCAGTACTTC.

V is TRBV6-1 and J is TRBJ2-1, with 13 bases fitting TRBD2. The CDR3 totals 17 residues. Germline V lookup: CDR1 MNHNS, CDR2 SASEGT. Trimming at V came to 2 bases and at J to 11 bases, leaving 12 bases not matched to a gene. CDR3 protein: CASSERGTSGATVKQFF. The CDR3, as DNA: TGTGCCAGCAGTGAACGAGGGACTAGCGGGGCAACGGTGAAGCAGTTCTTC.

The V and J genes are TRBV7-3 and TRBJ2-2, with D hard to call. Germline lookup yields CDR1 SGHTA and CDR2 FQGTGA. V lost 2 bases and J lost 6, with 7 bases in between. This CDR3 comprises 13 residues. The CDR3 nucleotides are TGTGCCAGCAGCTTATTAATGGCCGGGGAGCTGTTTTTT. It codes for CASSLLMAGELFF. The full variable domain, in which reference TRBV7-3 and TRBJ2-2 provide the parts outside the CDR3, is GAGVSQTPSNKVTEKGKYVELRCDPISGHTALYWYRQSLGQGPEFLIYFQGTGAADDSGLPNDRFFAVRPEGSVSTLKIQRTERGDSAVYLCASSLLMAGELFFGEGSRLTVL.

For the CDR3, the DNA is TGTGCCAGCAGCCTCGAGCAGCCTGGCACCGGGGAGCTGTTTTTT. This sequence encodes CASSLEQPGTGELFF. This chain connects TRBV5-4 to TRBJ2-2; D is unclear. With 4 bases removed from V and 4 bases from J, the gap between germline ends came to 14 bases. The germline V gene has CDR1 SGHNT and CDR2 YYREEE (reference sequence). This CDR3 spans 15 amino acids.

The J gene is TRBJ1-4, the V gene TRBV4-2; 8 bases are shared with TRBD1. This CDR3 region has 15 residues. Germline V lookup: CDR1 LGHNA, CDR2 YNFKEQ. V trimming: 0 bases; J trimming: 6 bases; junction bases outside the gene matches: 3. For the CDR3, the DNA is TGTGCCAGCAGCCAAGAACAACAGGGGGATGAAAAACTGTTTTTT. It yields the protein CASSQEQQGDEKLFF.